This TCR beta chain was documented in a study of T cell repertoires in cytomegalovirus infection (dated by TCRdb to about 2019). Background for the entire study: Alongside well-studied HLA-B-restricted epitopes, the peptide stimulations were aimed at recently identified HLA-C-restricted CMV epitopes, whose presentation resists viral immunomodulation. Donor HLA type was relevant to the analysis, as public TCR beta signatures indicated carriage of CMV infection together with the matching HLA type. What the work shows at the level of the full study, not this receptor alone: In both this cohort and an independent cohort of a few hundred donors, the cumulative frequency of public TCR beta family members distinguished carriers of CMV infection plus the relevant HLA type. The ex vivo response was dominated by HLA-C-restricted CMV-specific TCR beta clonotypes, which also provided the single most frequent clonotype in two of eight donors.

Trimming accounts for 1 base at V and 2 bases at J, while the number of junction bases matched to no gene is 7. Via the germline V gene, CDR1 is SGHVS and CDR2 FNYEAQ. The CDR3 starts with the cysteine, ends with the phenylalanine, and has 16 residues. Of the read, only the CDR3 DNA is kept; its 48 bases are in frame from base 1. These reads were obtained on an Illumina HiSeq 1500. TCRdb redid the processing of the public reads, applying fastp at Q25 and MiXCR, and retained in-frame beta chains. Rows are unified per CDR3 protein, each entry keeping the most common DNA and genes. Across this sample there are roughly 180,000 distinct CDR3 sequences, with about 20% seen only once. Clones ranked in the top ten supply roughly 25% of the sample. What the treatment or condition label conveys for this sample: in vitro stimulation with specific CMV peptide epitopes to enrich CMV-specific T cells. This clonotype was counted only a few times. Its recognized antigen is unknown. Within one base of it there is no much larger clone, and no base qualities were kept.

The specimen comprised CD8+ T cells from cultured PBMCs, sampled from culture after CMV antigen stimulation. The sequence derives from a human donor in good health (CMV status not recorded). Some clones in this sample may be carry-over from other donors' samples. The V gene is TRBV7-6 and the J gene is TRBJ2-7; TRBD2 aligns with 8 central bases. CDR3 reads: CASSLELAETPYEQYF. The sequenced DNA: TGTGCCAGCAGCTTAGAACTAGCGGAGACCCCCTACGAGCAGTACTTC.